The 5 T cell receptor beta chains given below trace back to one sample, sequenced in a study of T cells in Graves' hyperthyroidism and ophthalmopathy. RNA transcripts yielded amplified TCR beta CDR3 regions. When the TCR CDR3 underwent first-round RT-PCR, the HTBI primer set was used. TCRdb itself ran the multiplex PCR reads through MiXCR, one entry per CDR3 protein. In the table there are 550,000 to 700,000 distinct CDR3 sequences, roughly 46% of which are singletons. Sample: peripheral blood or thyroid tissue (not recorded which). The receptors shown here come from an adult woman with Graves' disease, either hyperthyroidism or ophthalmopathy (not recorded which).

Many counts were recorded for this clonotype. The rearrangement joins TRBV2 to TRBJ2-5, with no clear D. Germline CDR1 SNHLY, CDR2 FYNNEI. The germline V and J ends were trimmed by 7 bases and 2 bases, with 11 bases remaining between them. This CDR3 contains 13 residues. CDR3 in DNA: TGTGCCAGCACCCGACAAAATCAAGAGACCCAGTACTTC. This sequence encodes CASTRQNQETQYF.

This clonotype was seen a handful of times. A read error may be the cause here, since a much bigger clone is one base away. CDR3 protein: CASNHPSHLSVGANVLTF. Written as DNA, the CDR3 is TGTGCCAGCAACCACCCCTCACACCTGTCGGTTGGGGCCAACGTCCTGACTTTC. The V gene is TRBV9, the J gene TRBJ2-6, with no clear D. Germline CDR1 reads SGDLS; CDR2 reads YYNGEE. The CDR3 sequence is 18 residues long. V lost 6 bases and J lost 3, with 22 bases in between.

This clonotype was detected many times. Here the CDR3 DNA reads TGTGCCAGCAGTGAAGGGAATAGCAATCAGCCCCAGCATTTT. It translates to CASSEGNSNQPQHF. This chain uses TRBV2 with TRBJ1-5; D is unresolved. Germline CDR1 is SNHLY and CDR2 is FYNNEI. V was trimmed by 1 base and J by 0 bases, leaving 4 bases between them. The CDR3 is made up of 14 amino acids. The variable domain in full, completed from reference TRBV2 and TRBJ1-5, reads EPEVTQTPSHQVTQMGQEVILRCVPISNHLYFYWYRQILGQKVEFLVSFYNNEISEKSEIFDDQFSVERPDGSNFTLKIRSTKLEDSAMYFCASSEGNSNQPQHFGDGTRLSIL.

The CDR3 protein is CASSGGSGGEAFF. In DNA form, the CDR3 reads TGCGCCAGCAGCGGGGGAAGTGGGGGTGAAGCTTTCTTT. The gene calls are TRBV5-1 and TRBJ1-1; maybe TRBD1 (5 bases). Trimming shortened V by 4 bases and J by 7 bases, and 14 bases separated the two germline ends. The CDR3 loop spans 13 amino acids. Germline V gives CDR1 SGHRS, CDR2 YFSETQ.

The chain recombines TRBV7-9 with TRBJ2-2; D assignment may be TRBD1 or TRBD2 (5 bases each). Trimming cost V 0 bases and J 6 bases, with 14 bases left between them. CDR1 is SEHNR, CDR2 FQNEAQ, per germline (reference sequence). The CDR3 contains 16 residues. The CDR3 region has the DNA TGTGCCAGCAGCTTAGCAGGTGAGGGGAGAGCCGGGGAGCTGTTTTTT. Encoded protein: CASSLAGEGRAGELFF. Based on the CDR3 plus reference TRBV7-9 and TRBJ2-2, the full variable domain is DTGVSQNPRHKITKRGQNVTFRCDPISEHNRLYWYRQTLGQGPEFLTYFQNEAQLEKSRLLSDRFSAERPKGSFSTLEIQRTEQGDSAMYLCASSLAGEGRAGELFFGEGSRLTVL.